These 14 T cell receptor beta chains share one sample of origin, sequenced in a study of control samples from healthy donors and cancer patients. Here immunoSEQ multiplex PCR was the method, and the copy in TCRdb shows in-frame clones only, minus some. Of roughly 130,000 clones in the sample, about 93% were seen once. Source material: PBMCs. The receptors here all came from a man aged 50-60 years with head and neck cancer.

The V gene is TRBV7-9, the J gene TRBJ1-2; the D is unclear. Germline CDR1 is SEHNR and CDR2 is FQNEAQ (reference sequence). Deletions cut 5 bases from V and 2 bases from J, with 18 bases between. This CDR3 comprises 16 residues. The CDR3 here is CASSPLRRIMNYGYTF. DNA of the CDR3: TGTGCCAGCAGCCCGCTAAGGCGGATTATGAACTATGGCTACACCTTC.

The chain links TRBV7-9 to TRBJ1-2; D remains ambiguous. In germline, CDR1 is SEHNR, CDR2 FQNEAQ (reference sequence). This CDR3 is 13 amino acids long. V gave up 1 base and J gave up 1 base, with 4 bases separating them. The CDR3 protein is CASSLGVNYGYTF. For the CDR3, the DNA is TGTGCCAGCAGCTTAGGAGTTAACTATGGCTACACCTTC.

In DNA, the CDR3 is TGTGCCAGCAGCTTATCCGGGGAGCTGTTTTTT. It yields the protein CASSLSGELFF. The rearrangement uses TRBV7-9 and TRBJ2-2; D is uncertain. Trimming removed 2 bases from V and 6 bases from J, with 1 base in between. Looked up from germline, CDR1 is SEHNR and CDR2 is FQNEAQ (reference sequence). CDR3 length: 11 amino acids.

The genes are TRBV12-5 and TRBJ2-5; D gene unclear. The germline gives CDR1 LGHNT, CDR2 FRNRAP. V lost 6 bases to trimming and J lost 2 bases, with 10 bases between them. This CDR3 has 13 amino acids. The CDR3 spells CASGVDGQETQYF. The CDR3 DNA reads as TGTGCTAGTGGGGTGGACGGGCAAGAGACCCAGTACTTC. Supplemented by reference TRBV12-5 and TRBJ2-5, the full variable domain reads DARVTQTPRHKVTEMGQEVTMRCQPILGHNTVFWYRQTMMQGLELLAYFRNRAPLDDSGMPKDRFSAEMPDATLATLKIQPSEPRDSAVYFCASGVDGQETQYFGPGTRLLVL.

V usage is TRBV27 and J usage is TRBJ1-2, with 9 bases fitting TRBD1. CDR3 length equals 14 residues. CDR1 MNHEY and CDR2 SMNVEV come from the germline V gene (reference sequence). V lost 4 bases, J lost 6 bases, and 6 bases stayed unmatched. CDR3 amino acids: CASSYTGGADGYTF. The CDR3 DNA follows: TGTGCCAGCAGTTATACAGGGGGCGCGGATGGCTACACCTTC.

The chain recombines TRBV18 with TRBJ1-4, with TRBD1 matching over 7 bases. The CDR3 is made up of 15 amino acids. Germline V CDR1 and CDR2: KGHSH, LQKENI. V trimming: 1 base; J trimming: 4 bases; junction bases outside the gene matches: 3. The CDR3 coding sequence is TGTGCCAGCTCACCACAGACAGGGATTAATGAAAAACTGTTTTTT. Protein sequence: CASSPQTGINEKLFF.

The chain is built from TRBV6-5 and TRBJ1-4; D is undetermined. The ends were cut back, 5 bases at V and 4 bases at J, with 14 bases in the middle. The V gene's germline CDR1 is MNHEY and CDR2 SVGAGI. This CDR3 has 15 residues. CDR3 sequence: CASSPREWINEKLFF. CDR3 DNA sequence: TGTGCCAGCAGTCCGCGGGAATGGATTAATGAAAAACTGTTTTTT.

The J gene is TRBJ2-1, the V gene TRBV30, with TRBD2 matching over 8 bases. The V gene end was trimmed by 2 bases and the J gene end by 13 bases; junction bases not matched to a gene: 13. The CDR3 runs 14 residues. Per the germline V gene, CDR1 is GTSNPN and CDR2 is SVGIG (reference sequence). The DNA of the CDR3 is TGTGCCTGGAGTCAGACCCCCAGCGGGGGTAAACAGTTCTTC. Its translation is CAWSQTPSGGKQFF.

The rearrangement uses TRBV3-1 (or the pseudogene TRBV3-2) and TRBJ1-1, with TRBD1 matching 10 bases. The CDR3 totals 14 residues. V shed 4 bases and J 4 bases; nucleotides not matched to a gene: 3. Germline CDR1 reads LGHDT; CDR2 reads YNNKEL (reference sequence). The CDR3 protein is CASSRGQGITEAFF. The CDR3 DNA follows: TGTGCCAGCAGCCGGGGACAGGGGATCACTGAAGCTTTCTTT.

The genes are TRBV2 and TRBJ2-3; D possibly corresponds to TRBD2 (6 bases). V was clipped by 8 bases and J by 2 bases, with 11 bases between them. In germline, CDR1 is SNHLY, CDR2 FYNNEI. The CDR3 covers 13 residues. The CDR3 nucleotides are TGTGCCAGCCGGGACTCATCCACAGATACGCAGTATTTT. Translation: CASRDSSTDTQYF.

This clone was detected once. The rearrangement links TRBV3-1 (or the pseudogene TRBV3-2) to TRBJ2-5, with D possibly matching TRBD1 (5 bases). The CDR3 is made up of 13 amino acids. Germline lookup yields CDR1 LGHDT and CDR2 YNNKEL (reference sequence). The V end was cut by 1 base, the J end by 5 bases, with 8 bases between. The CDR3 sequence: CASSQGRVETQYF. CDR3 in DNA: TGTGCCAGCAGCCAAGGCAGGGTCGAGACCCAGTACTTC.

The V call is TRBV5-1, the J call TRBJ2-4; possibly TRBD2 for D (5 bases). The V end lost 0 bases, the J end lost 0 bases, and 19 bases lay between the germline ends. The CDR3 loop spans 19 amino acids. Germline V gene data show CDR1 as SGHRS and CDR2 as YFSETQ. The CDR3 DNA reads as TGCGCCAGCAGCTTGGGGCTGCGAACGGGAATCTTAGCCAAAAACATTCAGTACTTC. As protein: CASSLGLRTGILAKNIQYF.

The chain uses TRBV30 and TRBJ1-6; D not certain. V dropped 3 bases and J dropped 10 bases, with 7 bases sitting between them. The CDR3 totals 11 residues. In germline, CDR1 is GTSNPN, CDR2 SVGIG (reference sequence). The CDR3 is CAWRVGSPLHF. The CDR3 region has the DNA TGTGCCTGGAGGGTGGGCTCACCCCTCCACTTT.

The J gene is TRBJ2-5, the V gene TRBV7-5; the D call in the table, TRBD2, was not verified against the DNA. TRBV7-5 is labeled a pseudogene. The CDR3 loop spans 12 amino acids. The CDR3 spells CVGGGRQETQYF. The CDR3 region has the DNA TGTGTCGGGGGGGGTCGTCAAGAGACCCAGTACTTC.